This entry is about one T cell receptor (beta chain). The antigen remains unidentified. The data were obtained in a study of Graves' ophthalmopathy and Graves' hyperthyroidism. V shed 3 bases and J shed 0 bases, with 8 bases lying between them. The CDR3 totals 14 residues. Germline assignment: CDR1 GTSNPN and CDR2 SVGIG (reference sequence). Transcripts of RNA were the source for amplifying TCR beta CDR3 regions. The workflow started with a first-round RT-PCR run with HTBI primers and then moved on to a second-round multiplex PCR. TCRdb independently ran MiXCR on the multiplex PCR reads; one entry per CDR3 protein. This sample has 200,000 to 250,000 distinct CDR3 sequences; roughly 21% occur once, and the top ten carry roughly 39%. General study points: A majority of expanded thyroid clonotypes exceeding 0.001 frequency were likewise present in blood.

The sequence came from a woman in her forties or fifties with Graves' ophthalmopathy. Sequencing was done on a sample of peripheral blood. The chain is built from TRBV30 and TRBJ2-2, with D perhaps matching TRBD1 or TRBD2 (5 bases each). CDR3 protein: CAWSGAANTGELFF. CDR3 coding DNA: TGTGCCTGGAGCGGGGCGGCGAACACCGGGGAGCTGTTTTTT.